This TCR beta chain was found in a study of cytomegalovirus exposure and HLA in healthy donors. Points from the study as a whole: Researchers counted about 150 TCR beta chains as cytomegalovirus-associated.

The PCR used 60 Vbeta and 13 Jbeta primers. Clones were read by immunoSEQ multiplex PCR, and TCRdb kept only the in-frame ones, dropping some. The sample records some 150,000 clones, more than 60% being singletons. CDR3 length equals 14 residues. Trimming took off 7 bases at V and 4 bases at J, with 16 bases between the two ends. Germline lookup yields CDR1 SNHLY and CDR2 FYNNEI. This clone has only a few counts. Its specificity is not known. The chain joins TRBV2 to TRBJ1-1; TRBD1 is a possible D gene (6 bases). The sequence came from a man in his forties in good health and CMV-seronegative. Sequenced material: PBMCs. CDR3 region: CASTRDRSVTEAFF. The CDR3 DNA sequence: TGTGCCAGCACCAGAGACAGGTCTGTCACTGAAGCTTTCTTT.